The clone carrying this TCR beta chain turned up a few times. These data are taken from a study of T-cell memory formation after mild COVID-19. Germline CDR1 ENHRY, CDR2 SYGVKD. V lost 3 bases to trimming and J lost 3 bases, with 18 bases between them. CDR3 length equals 17 residues. TCRdb reanalysed the 5' RACE reads using MiXCR and keeps one entry per CDR3 protein. Of some 440,000 distinct CDR3 sequences detected, around a quarter appear once; the ten largest clones hold around 12%. The chain uses TRBV10-3 and TRBJ1-5; the D gene is possibly TRBD1 (5 bases). Sequenced sample: PBMCs or a T cell subset sorted from them (not recorded which). The receptor comes from an adult woman who had mild COVID-19 (a few samples of this study predate the infection). Cell type and time point are not known. CDR3 region: CAISEAPGANFNQPQHF. The CDR3 DNA follows: TGTGCCATCAGTGAAGCCCCCGGGGCCAACTTCAATCAGCCCCAGCATTTT.